The 3 T cell receptor beta chains below were found in one sample sequenced in a study of blood T cell repertoires in COVID-19. Method: immunoSEQ multiplex PCR; TCRdb's copy keeps in-frame clones and lacks some. Counted here are 40,000 to 55,000 clones, around 90% occurring once; the ten biggest clones make up 2.2%. Source material: peripheral blood. Receptors originate from a human donor in a cohort sampled during active COVID-19.

V is TRBV19 and J is TRBJ1-5; D ambiguous. This CDR3 contains 14 residues. Germline-derived CDR1 and CDR2 are LNHDA and SQIVND (reference sequence). V was cut by 5 bases and J by 1 base, with 9 bases left in between. CDR3 coding DNA: TGTGCCAGTAGTCCTATAAACAGCAATCAGCCCCAGCATTTT. Translated, it gives CASSPINSNQPQHF.

V is TRBV2 and J is TRBJ2-1, with 11 bases that match TRBD2. V dropped 5 bases and J dropped 0; count of bases not matched to a gene: 3. This CDR3 has 16 amino acids. Germline CDR1 and CDR2: SNHLY and FYNNEI. This CDR3 is CASSPSGRSSYNEQFF. The CDR3 region has the DNA TGTGCCAGCAGTCCTAGCGGGAGGAGCTCCTACAATGAGCAGTTCTTC.

This clone was found a few times. This chain connects TRBV7-9 to TRBJ1-6, with 11 bases aligning to TRBD1. This CDR3 has 14 amino acids. The germline V gene has CDR1 SEHNR and CDR2 FQNEAQ (reference sequence). V lost 5 bases, J lost 8 bases, and 2 bases stayed unmatched. The CDR3 DNA sequence: TGTGCCAGCAGCCAGGGACAGGGGGATTCACCCCTCCACTTT. Translation gives CASSQGQGDSPLHF.